This is a list of T cell receptor beta chains from one sample in a study of T cell responses to AZD1222 COVID-19 vaccine. This table comes from immunoSEQ multiplex PCR, and its TCRdb copy is limited to in-frame clones, with some not included. The top ten hold over 2% of the sample, which has fewer than 120,000 clones, 80% to 95% seen once. The specimen was peripheral blood, collected 28 days after the second AZD1222 dose. These receptors were collected from an adult who received the AZD1222 COVID-19 vaccine. The CDR3 runs from the conserved cysteine through the conserved F or W. A D gene is named only where the DNA matches it firmly. The listing skips clone size in some rows; elsewhere it reads once, few, many or a size class.

TRBJ1-6 | - | TRBV5-5 | - | TGTGCCAGCAGCCCCTCGGACACCCTATATAATTCACCCCTCCACTTT | CASSPSDTLYNSPLHF
TRBJ1-3 | few | TRBV27 | TRBD1 | TGTGCCAGCAGTTTCGTGGGACAGGGCTCTGGAAACACCATATATTTT | CASSFVGQGSGNTIYF
TRBJ1-6 | - | TRBV30 | - | TGTGCCTGGAGTGGGGGTGTGAGGTATAATTCACCCCTCCACTTT | CAWSGGVRYNSPLHF
TRBJ2-3 | - | TRBV10-3 | - | TGTGCCATCAAGGCGTCGATCACAGATACGCAGTATTTT | CAIKASITDTQYF
TRBJ2-3 | - | TRBV9 | - | TGTGCCAGCAGCGCTTATACAGATACGCAGTATTTT | CASSAYTDTQYF
TRBJ1-4 | - | TRBV27 | - | TGTGCCACCAGGAGGGTCGGCTCCCAGGGTAATGAAAAACTGTTTTTT | CATRRVGSQGNEKLFF
TRBJ1-6 | - | TRBV28 | - | TGTGCCAGCAGTCCCACGACAGGTTTCTATAATTCACCCCTCCACTTT | CASSPTTGFYNSPLHF
TRBJ2-7 | - | TRBV30 | - | TGTGCCTGGAGTGGACAGGTCCCCGAGCAGTACTTC | CAWSGQVPEQYF
TRBJ2-7 | - | TRBV7-2 | - | TGTGCCAGCAGCGCAAGGTGGGGGAACCCAGGGAGGTACGAGCAGTACTTC | CASSARWGNPGRYEQYF
TRBJ1-2 | - | TRBV4-3 | - | TGCGCCAGCAGCCCCAAAGTAGGAAACTATGGCTACACCTTC | CASSPKVGNYGYTF
TRBJ1-2 | - | TRBV6-5 | - | TGTGCCAGCAGTTATAACCCTAACTATGGCTACACCTTC | CASSYNPNYGYTF
TRBJ2-1 | - | TRBV5-4 | TRBD2 | TGTGCCAGCAGCTTAGGGACTAGCGGCTACAATGAGCAGTTCTTC | CASSLGTSGYNEQFF
TRBJ1-2 | - | TRBV28 | - | TGTGCCAGCAGTGCCTTGGGGTATGGCTACACCTTC | CASSALGYGYTF
TRBJ1-2 | - | TRBV4-1 | - | TGCGCCAGCAGCCCAGGCGTGGCGGCCAACTATGGCTACACCTTC | CASSPGVAANYGYTF
TRBJ2-5 | - | TRBV28 | TRBD2 | TGTGCCAGCAGTCCCTCCGCGGGGGGCGGGGAGACCCAGTACTTC | CASSPSAGGGETQYF
TRBJ2-5 | few | TRBV4-1 | - | TGCGCCAGCAGCCCCAAGAGCGGAGGGATTGGGGGAGAGACCCAGTACTTC | CASSPKSGGIGGETQYF
TRBJ2-1 | - | TRBV24-1 | - | TGTGCCACGAGTCAGTACGGGTACAATGAGCAGTTCTTC | CATSQYGYNEQFF
TRBJ1-5 | - | TRBV7-6 | - | TGTGCCAGCAGCTTAGTCGGTTTTGTAGTTCCCTGCAATCAGCCCCAGCATTTT | CASSLVGFVVPCNQPQHF
TRBJ1-6 | once | TRBV27 | TRBD1 | TGTGCCAGCAGTCTCCTTAGGGGGCGTAGGGCACCCCTCCACTTT | CASSLLRGRRAPLHF
TRBJ1-2 | - | TRBV27 | TRBD1 | TGTGCCAGCAGTGCATACAGGGGGCTTACCTATGGCTACACCTTC | CASSAYRGLTYGYTF